The TCR beta chain described here comes from a study of blood T cell repertoires in COVID-19. As for the study in general: The United States, Italy and Spain supplied acute and convalescent COVID-19 samples. T cells, B-cell-depleted T cells, or PBMCs provided the cDNA or gDNA that served as material.

Source study methods: Nucleated cell number was recorded as an estimate derived from reference gene primer amplification. Assay used: immunoSEQ multiplex PCR; TCRdb lists only in-frame clones, some missing. Clone size and the V and J calls come from that table; the DNA yielded D and trimming. The table includes about 150,000 clones, roughly 89% detected once. Looked up from germline, CDR1 is SGHVS and CDR2 is FNYEAQ. The CDR3 extends over 15 amino acids. Unmatched junction bases numbered 4, after V lost 5 bases and J lost 0 bases. This sequence joins TRBV7-6 and TRBJ1-3; 7 bases fit TRBD1. Sequenced input: peripheral blood. The receptor comes from a human donor in a cohort sampled during active COVID-19. CDR3: CASSSYRGSGNTIYF. The CDR3 DNA sequence: TGTGCCAGCAGCAGTTACAGGGGCTCTGGAAACACCATATATTTT.